The 28 T cell receptor beta chains reported below all come from one sample, sequenced in a study of T cells in Graves' hyperthyroidism and ophthalmopathy. Researchers amplified the TCR beta CDR3 regions from RNA transcripts. Using the HTBI primer set, a first-round RT-PCR was run on the TCR CDR3. MiXCR was run by TCRdb on the multiplex PCR reads, yielding one entry per CDR3 protein. The sample records about 360,000 distinct CDR3 sequences, about 12% being singletons. Sequencing was done on a sample of blood. These receptors originate from a woman aged 18 to 35 with Graves' hyperthyroidism.

This clonotype was counted many times. This chain connects TRBV28 to TRBJ2-6; 8 nucleotides agree with TRBD1. The CDR3 consists of 19 residues. V shed 4 bases and J 0 bases; nucleotides not matched to a gene: 11. The V gene's germline CDR1 is MDHEN and CDR2 SYDVKM. The CDR3 reads CASSSGWDRPSSGANVLTF. The CDR3 DNA reads TGTGCCAGCAGTTCCGGGTGGGACAGGCCTAGCTCTGGGGCCAACGTCCTGACTTTC.

Only a few counts were recorded for this clonotype. V is TRBV6-1 and J is TRBJ2-2; D not certain. Trimming left V 1 base short and J 0 bases short, with 9 bases between. The germline gives CDR1 MNHNS, CDR2 SASEGT. CDR3 length: 16 amino acids. CDR3 nucleotides: TGTGCCAGCAGTGAAGGGGTGGGATCGAACACCGGGGAGCTGTTTTTT. Residues: CASSEGVGSNTGELFF.

This clonotype showed up many times. V and J are TRBV28 and TRBJ2-2; 14 nucleotides agree with TRBD2. V dropped 5 bases and J dropped 7; count of bases not matched to a gene: 6. Germline-derived CDR1 and CDR2 are MDHEN and SYDVKM. This CDR3 spans 16 amino acids. The CDR3 sequence is CASSRLAGGYGGELFF. The CDR3 DNA is TGTGCCAGCAGTCGACTAGCGGGGGGGTACGGCGGGGAGCTGTTTTTT.

This clonotype was seen many times. The chain joins TRBV2 to TRBJ2-3; D is possibly TRBD2 (5 bases). Trimming stripped 7 bases from V and 2 bases from J, with 13 bases between. The germline V gene encodes CDR1 SNHLY and CDR2 FYNNEI. The CDR3 consists of 14 residues. The CDR3 sequence is CASMRESHTDTQYF. CDR3 sequence (DNA): TGTGCCAGCATGAGGGAGTCTCACACAGATACGCAGTATTTT.

This clonotype was found many times. CDR3 region: CASSQTGRTITEAFF. The CDR3 bases are TGTGCCAGCAGTCAAACCGGGCGTACCATCACTGAAGCTTTCTTT. The rearrangement joins TRBV6-2 or TRBV6-3 to TRBJ1-1; D uncertain. Germline CDR1 reads MNHEY; CDR2 reads SVGEGT. The CDR3 length is 15 residues. V shed 5 bases and J shed 4 bases, with 17 bases lying between them.

The chain uses TRBV20-1 and TRBJ1-2; D is uncertain. V gave up 2 bases and J gave up 2 bases, with 15 bases separating them. Per the germline V gene, CDR1 is DFQATT and CDR2 is SNEGSKA (reference sequence). This CDR3 spans 15 amino acids. The CDR3 DNA reads TGCAGTGCTAGACTGAGACGGGCGACAAACTATGGCTACACCTTC. Translated, it gives CSARLRRATNYGYTF.

The V call is TRBV6-5, the J call TRBJ2-3; 8 bases are a match to TRBD2. The CDR3 length is 16 residues. Germline assignment: CDR1 MNHEY and CDR2 SVGAGI. Germline trimming cut 5 bases from V and 1 base from J; bases unmatched to any gene: 8. This CDR3 reads CASSTRGSGGTDTQYF. The CDR3 nucleotides are TGTGCCAGCAGTACCCGCGGTAGCGGGGGCACAGATACGCAGTATTTT.

The V gene is TRBV20-1, the J gene TRBJ2-3, with TRBD2 identical over 14 bases. CDR1 is DFQATT, CDR2 SNEGSKA, per germline (reference sequence). Unmatched junction bases numbered 3, after V lost 6 bases and J lost 4 bases. This CDR3 is built from 14 residues. The chain's CDR3 is CSAGTSGRADTQYF. CDR3 DNA: TGCAGTGCAGGGACTAGCGGGAGAGCAGATACGCAGTATTTT.

This clonotype has just a few counts. The chain employs TRBV5-1 and TRBJ2-7; no clear D. The ends were cut back, 0 bases at V and 2 bases at J, with 9 bases in the middle. The CDR3 contains 14 residues. Germline assignment: CDR1 SGHRS and CDR2 YFSETQ. The CDR3: CASSLEDGTYEQYF. CDR3 sequence (DNA): TGCGCCAGCAGCTTGGAGGACGGAACCTACGAGCAGTACTTC.

This clonotype has just a few counts. V and J are TRBV3-1 and TRBJ2-1; 7 nucleotides line up with TRBD1. This CDR3 has 18 amino acids. The germline CDR1 and CDR2 sequences are LGHDT and YNNKEL (reference sequence). The V gene end was trimmed by 0 bases and the J gene end by 5 bases; junction bases not matched to a gene: 13. CDR3 loop: CASSQEWPLQGNHNEQFF. In DNA form, the CDR3 reads TGTGCCAGCAGCCAAGAATGGCCTTTACAGGGGAACCACAATGAGCAGTTCTTC.

This clonotype has a handful of counts. The V gene is TRBV13, the J gene TRBJ2-3, with D perhaps TRBD1 or TRBD2 (5 bases each). Germline CDR1 and CDR2: PRHDT and FYEKMQ (reference sequence). V shed 0 bases and J shed 6 bases, with 19 bases lying between them. The CDR3 is made up of 17 amino acids. The CDR3 DNA reads as TGTGCCAGCAGCTTAGGCCTCTGGGGGAATGTTGGGGATACGCAGTATTTT. Amino acid sequence: CASSLGLWGNVGDTQYF.

This clonotype was counted ten times or more. The rearrangement uses TRBV5-1 and TRBJ1-4; no reliable D call. The germline V and J ends were trimmed by 2 bases and 8 bases, with 13 bases remaining between them. CDR1 SGHRS and CDR2 YFSETQ come from the germline V gene. The CDR3 has 14 residues. The CDR3 protein is CASSFDRSREKLFF. Here the CDR3 DNA reads TGCGCCAGCAGCTTCGATCGGTCTCGAGAAAAACTGTTTTTT.

The chain has TRBV28 and TRBJ2-1, with TRBD2 as a possible D gene (5 bases). Trimming took 1 base from V and 2 from J, leaving 9 bases between them. Germline V gene sequence: CDR1 MDHEN, CDR2 SYDVKM. The CDR3 covers 15 residues. The CDR3 DNA is TGTGCCAGCAGTTTATCACGGGGTACCTACAATGAGCAGTTCTTC. Its translation: CASSLSRGTYNEQFF.

This clonotype was observed many times. This chain connects TRBV4-1 to TRBJ2-1, with 7 bases that match TRBD1. The CDR3 covers 16 residues. V lost 0 bases to trimming and J lost 4 bases; unmatched junction nucleotides: 6. The germline V gene has CDR1 MGHRA and CDR2 YSYEKL. The CDR3 spells CASSQDKQGRYNEQFF. CDR3 nucleotides: TGCGCCAGCAGCCAAGATAAACAGGGGCGGTACAATGAGCAGTTCTTC.

This clonotype was seen many times. V usage is TRBV28 and J usage is TRBJ1-1; D is ambiguous. CDR3 size: 12 residues. The V end was cut by 5 bases, the J end by 7 bases, with 11 bases between. Germline loops: CDR1 MDHEN, CDR2 SYDVKM. CDR3 sequence: CASSLSGSEAFF. CDR3 bases: TGTGCCAGCAGTCTCTCGGGGAGTGAAGCTTTCTTT. The whole variable domain, filled in from reference TRBV28 and TRBJ1-1, reads DVKVTQSSRYLVKRTGEKVFLECVQDMDHENMFWYRQDPGLGLRLIYFSYDVKMKEKGDIPEGYSVSREKKERFSLILESASTNQTSMYLCASSLSGSEAFFGQGTRLTVV.

The chain couples TRBV7-3 to TRBJ2-5; 9 bases align to TRBD2. Germline V gene lookup returns CDR1 SGHTA and CDR2 FQGTGA. V lost 5 bases, J lost 5 bases, and 9 bases stayed unmatched. The CDR3 runs 15 residues. The CDR3 reads CASSAQGLAGETQYF. The CDR3 DNA reads as TGTGCCAGCAGCGCCCAGGGACTAGCCGGTGAGACCCAGTACTTC.

This clonotype was recorded at least ten times. The rearrangement uses TRBV28 and TRBJ2-7; D gene ambiguous. Germline V CDR1 and CDR2: MDHEN, SYDVKM. Trimming took 5 bases from V and 3 from J, leaving 5 bases between them. The CDR3 has 11 amino acids. CDR3 bases: TGTGCCAGCAGTATTAACTACGAGCAGTACTTC. It is translated as CASSINYEQYF.

This rearrangement joins TRBV12-3 or TRBV12-4 to TRBJ2-1; 11 bases agree with TRBD2. CDR3 length: 17 residues. V lost 8 bases to trimming and J lost 5 bases; unmatched junction nucleotides: 14. The CDR3 bases are TGTGCCAGCCTAAGACCCCCTCTAGCGGGAGGAAACAATGAGCAGTTCTTC. Its protein is CASLRPPLAGGNNEQFF.

The J gene is TRBJ1-2, the V gene TRBV27; 8 bases fit TRBD1. This CDR3 comprises 20 residues. The J segment lost 1 base and the V segment lost 6 bases, leaving 22 bases of the junction unmatched. CDR1 and CDR2 from the germline V gene are MNHEY and SMNVEV (reference sequence). The CDR3 DNA is TGTGCCAGCAGCCCTTACTACATGGACAGGGCCGACGGGGGTAACTATGGCTACACCTTC. Translating gives CASSPYYMDRADGGNYGYTF.

The CDR3: CASSLVPLPYEQYF. CDR3 coding DNA: TGTGCCAGCAGTTTAGTCCCTTTACCGTACGAGCAGTACTTC. V is TRBV12-3 or TRBV12-4 and J is TRBJ2-7; no reliable D call. CDR3 length: 14 amino acids. Trimming cost V 1 base and J 4 bases, with 11 bases left between them.

This clonotype was seen ten or more times. This chain uses TRBV7-8 with TRBJ2-1; D gene uncertain. V was shortened by 4 bases and J by 2 bases, with 9 bases between the two germline ends. Germline CDR1 reads SGHVS; CDR2 reads FQNEAQ. This CDR3 is 14 amino acids long. The CDR3 DNA reads as TGTGCCAGCAGCTCCCCCGGACCCTACAATGAGCAGTTCTTC. Encoded protein: CASSSPGPYNEQFF. The whole variable domain, remainder taken from reference TRBV7-8 and TRBJ2-1, is GAGVSQSPRYKVAKRGQDVALRCDPISGHVSLFWYQQALGQGPEFLTYFQNEAQLDKSGLPSDRFFAERPEGSVSTLKIQRTQQEDSAVYLCASSSPGPYNEQFFGPGTRLTVL.

This clonotype occurred many times. The chain carries TRBV6-1 and TRBJ2-7, with TRBD1 identical over 7 bases. The germline CDR1 and CDR2 sequences are MNHNS and SASEGT. This CDR3 has 15 amino acids. Unmatched junction bases numbered 6, after V lost 4 bases and J lost 0 bases. CDR3 nucleotides: TGTGCCAGCAGTGTTCCGGGACAGCTCTCCTACGAGCAGTACTTC. Translating gives CASSVPGQLSYEQYF.

This clonotype was seen only a few times. The J gene is TRBJ2-5, the V gene TRBV12-3 or TRBV12-4; D is undetermined. V shed 6 bases and J shed 6 bases, with 11 bases lying between them. The CDR3 has 12 residues. This chain's CDR3 is CASSKYGQTQYF. In DNA form, the CDR3 reads TGTGCCAGCAGCAAGTATGGCCAGACCCAGTACTTC.

The V gene is TRBV12-3 or TRBV12-4, the J gene TRBJ2-1, with TRBD1 identical over 9 bases. The CDR3 is 14 residues long. Trimming cost V 6 bases and J 7 bases; bases outside gene matches: 7. The CDR3 bases are TGTGCCAGCAGCCTTACAGGGGGCCTGAATGAGCAGTTCTTC. Translating it yields CASSLTGGLNEQFF.

On this clonotype: Given a much more abundant clone one base away, this may be a read error. The final CDR3 position lacks the conserved phenylalanine or tryptophan, pointing to a likely read error. The chain employs TRBV29-1 and TRBJ2-1; 10 bases align to TRBD2. Germline V gene data show CDR1 as SQVTM and CDR2 as ANQGSEA. The CDR3 loop spans 21 amino acids. With V trimmed by 1 base and J by 0 bases, 18 bases remained unmatched. CDR3 loop: CSVEGSFFRLAGAISYNEQFL. In DNA, the CDR3 is TGCAGCGTTGAAGGTTCTTTTTTTCGGCTAGCGGGGGCAATCTCCTACAATGAGCAGTTCCTC.

This clonotype was seen at least ten times. This chain uses TRBV4-1 with TRBJ2-7; 7 nucleotides agree with TRBD1. This CDR3 contains 14 residues. V was pared by 0 bases and J by 7 bases, with 6 bases of the junction left unmatched. The germline V gene has CDR1 MGHRA and CDR2 YSYEKL. In DNA, the CDR3 is TGCGCCAGCAGCCAAGATGGGGACAGCCGAGAGCAGTACTTC. Its protein product is CASSQDGDSREQYF.

This clonotype was detected many times. The chain has TRBV7-6 and TRBJ2-7; maybe TRBD1 (7 bases). The CDR3 totals 15 residues. Trimming stripped 4 bases from V and 1 base from J, with 14 bases between. Germline V lookup: CDR1 SGHVS, CDR2 FNYEAQ. CDR3 in amino acids: CASSYVPGGSYEQYF. As DNA, the CDR3 is TGTGCCAGCAGCTACGTACCAGGGGGGTCCTACGAGCAGTACTTC.

In its sample, this clonotype was seen many times. The rearrangement uses TRBV12-3 or TRBV12-4 and TRBJ2-1; 13 positions match TRBD2. The CDR3 covers 16 residues. J gave up 7 bases and V 6 bases, and 9 bases lay outside the gene matches. The CDR3 DNA reads TGTGCCAGCAGCCTGACTAGCGGGGGGCGTAGGAATGAGCAGTTCTTC. This gives the protein CASSLTSGGRRNEQFF.